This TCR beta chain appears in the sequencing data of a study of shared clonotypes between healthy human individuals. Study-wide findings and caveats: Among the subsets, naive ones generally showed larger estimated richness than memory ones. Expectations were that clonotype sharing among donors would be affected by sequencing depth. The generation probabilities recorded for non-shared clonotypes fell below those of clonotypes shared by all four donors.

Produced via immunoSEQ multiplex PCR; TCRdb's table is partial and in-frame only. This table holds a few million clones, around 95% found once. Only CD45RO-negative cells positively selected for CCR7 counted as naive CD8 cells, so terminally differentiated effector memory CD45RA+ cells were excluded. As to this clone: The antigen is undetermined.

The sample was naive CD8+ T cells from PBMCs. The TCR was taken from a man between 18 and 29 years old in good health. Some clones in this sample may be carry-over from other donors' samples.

CDR3 nucleotides: TGTGCCAGCAGTTCCCTAAAGCGGGAGGACTTCGAATCCTACAATGAGCAGTTCTTC. The encoded protein is CASSSLKREDFESYNEQFF. The chain is built from TRBV27 and TRBJ2-1, with 9 bases aligning to TRBD2. The CDR3 is made up of 19 amino acids. Germline-derived CDR1 and CDR2 are MNHEY and SMNVEV (reference sequence). With 4 bases clipped from V and 1 base from J, the junction kept 14 bases outside the gene matches.